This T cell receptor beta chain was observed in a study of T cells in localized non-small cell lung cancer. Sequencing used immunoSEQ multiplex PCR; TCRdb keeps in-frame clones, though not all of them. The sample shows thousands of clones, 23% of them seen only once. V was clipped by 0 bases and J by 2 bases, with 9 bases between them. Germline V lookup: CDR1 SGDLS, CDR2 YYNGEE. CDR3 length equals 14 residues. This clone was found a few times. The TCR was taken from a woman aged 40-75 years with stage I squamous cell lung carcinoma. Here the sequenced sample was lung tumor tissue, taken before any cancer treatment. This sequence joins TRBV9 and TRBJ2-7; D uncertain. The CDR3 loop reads CASSVGPRTYEQYF. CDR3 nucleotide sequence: TGTGCCAGCAGCGTAGGTCCCAGAACCTACGAGCAGTACTTC.